This TCR beta chain comes out of a study of identical twins. TCRdb independently ran MiXCR on the 5' RACE reads; one entry per CDR3 protein. The sample carries 450,000 or so distinct CDR3 sequences, 12% to 15% recorded once. The CDR3 loop spans 13 amino acids. Germline V gives CDR1 SGHTA, CDR2 FQGNSA. V was shortened by 4 bases and J by 4 bases, with 11 bases between the two germline ends. These data also featured in a second study, about yellow fever vaccine responses in identical twins.

The chain combines TRBV7-2 with TRBJ2-7; no clear D gene. The receptor comes from a woman under 30 in good health. Sequencing was performed on CD4+ T cells sorted from blood. The CDR3 region has the DNA TGTGCCAGCAGCTCCAGGTTGGGGTACGAGCAGTACTTC. Amino acid sequence: CASSSRLGYEQYF.